The 27 T cell receptor beta chains presented below share a single source sample, sequenced in a study of control samples from healthy donors and cancer patients. Clones were sequenced by immunoSEQ multiplex PCR, and TCRdb holds only the in-frame ones, with some missing. The sample lists 78,000 or so clones, 87% occurring once. Sequencing was carried out using blood. The receptors come from a woman in her forties or fifties in good health.

The chain is built from TRBV3-1 (or the pseudogene TRBV3-2) and TRBJ1-1; D ambiguous. This CDR3 spans 14 amino acids. Trimming shortened V by 5 bases and J by 4 bases, and 14 bases separated the two germline ends. Germline values: CDR1 LGHDT, CDR2 YNNKEL (reference sequence). The CDR3 nucleotides read TGTGCCAGCAGCATCAAAGGGAGCGGCACTGAAGCTTTCTTT. Translating it yields CASSIKGSGTEAFF.

V gene TRBV9 combines with J gene TRBJ2-2, with no clear D. This CDR3 comprises 14 residues. The germline CDR1 and CDR2 sequences are SGDLS and YYNGEE. Trimming took 1 base from V and 7 from J, leaving 11 bases between them. The CDR3 loop reads CASSVKHRNGELFF. Here the CDR3 DNA reads TGTGCCAGCAGCGTAAAACATAGGAACGGGGAGCTGTTTTTT.

This sequence joins TRBV19 and TRBJ1-5; the D gene is possibly TRBD1 (5 bases). The length of the CDR3 is 14 residues. V lost 3 bases and J 11 bases, leaving 17 bases between the germline ends. CDR1 is LNHDA, CDR2 SQIVND, per germline (reference sequence). The CDR3 DNA follows: TGTGCCAGTAGTATCAATGAGGGGAGGACGTCCCAGCATTTT. This gives the protein CASSINEGRTSQHF.

The rearrangement uses TRBV19 and TRBJ1-4; 9 bases fit TRBD1. Germline assignment: CDR1 LNHDA and CDR2 SQIVND (reference sequence). The CDR3 consists of 15 residues. Trimming at V came to 7 bases and at J to 4 bases, leaving 7 bases not matched to a gene. The DNA for the CDR3 is TGTGCCAGTAAGGAGGGACAGGGCGTTAATGAAAAACTGTTTTTT. It specifies CASKEGQGVNEKLFF.

The chain links TRBV21-1 to TRBJ2-1; TRBD2, the D gene given by the table, was not confirmed from the DNA. TRBV21-1 is described as a pseudogene. The CDR3 is 19 amino acids. The CDR3 sequence is CASSKGGGLAETSYNEQFF. In DNA form, the CDR3 reads TGTGCCAGCAGCAAAGGAGGGGGACTAGCGGAGACCTCCTACAATGAGCAGTTCTTC.

The gene calls are TRBV6-6 and TRBJ2-5, with a tentative D call TRBD2 (7 bases). This CDR3 contains 13 residues. V was trimmed by 7 bases and J by 3 bases, leaving 12 bases between them. Germline V lookup: CDR1 MNHNY, CDR2 SVGAGI (reference sequence). CDR3 region: CASKGGAEETQYF. CDR3 bases: TGTGCCAGCAAAGGGGGGGCGGAAGAGACCCAGTACTTC.

For the CDR3, the DNA is TGCAGCGTTGGTCCCGGGACTAGTCTGGAGACCCAGTACTTC. Amino acid sequence: CSVGPGTSLETQYF. The V call is TRBV29-1, the J call TRBJ2-5; TRBD2 agrees at 8 bases. Germline values: CDR1 SQVTM, CDR2 ANQGSEA. The CDR3 has 14 amino acids. J lost 5 bases, V lost 4 bases, and 9 bases had no gene match.

The chain is built from TRBV5-1 and TRBJ2-5, with TRBD2 identical over 13 bases. Germline trimming cut 3 bases from V and 12 bases from J; bases unmatched to any gene: 8. Germline values: CDR1 SGHRS, CDR2 YFSETQ. The length of the CDR3 is 14 residues. The CDR3 protein is CASSSWTSGSLEYF. The CDR3 nucleotides read TGCGCCAGCAGCTCTTGGACTAGCGGGAGTTTAGAGTACTTC.

The V gene is TRBV19, the J gene TRBJ2-6; D may match TRBD1 or TRBD2 (6 bases each). V shed 3 bases and J shed 4 bases, with 10 bases lying between them. This CDR3 spans 15 amino acids. Germline V CDR1 and CDR2: LNHDA, SQIVND (reference sequence). CDR3 sequence reads: CASSISGAGANVLTF. The DNA of the CDR3 is TGTGCCAGTAGTATCTCGGGGGCCGGGGCCAACGTCCTGACTTTC.

The chain uses TRBV24-1 and TRBJ2-7, with 8 bases that match TRBD1. Germline values: CDR1 KGHDR, CDR2 SFDVKD. V lost 3 bases, J lost 4 bases, and 10 bases stayed unmatched. The CDR3 runs 16 residues. CDR3 nucleotide sequence: TGTGCCACCAGTGATGAAGACAGGGGCGCGGGTTACGAGCAGTACTTC. Encoded protein: CATSDEDRGAGYEQYF.

This clone has a single count. This chain links TRBV28 with TRBJ1-1, with D unresolved. With 4 bases removed from V and 11 bases from J, the gap between germline ends came to 14 bases. Germline V gives CDR1 MDHEN, CDR2 SYDVKM. CDR3 size: 12 residues. The CDR3 loop reads CASSSRQGEAFF. The DNA of the CDR3 is TGTGCCAGCAGTTCCCGACAAGGAGAGGCTTTCTTT.

The chain recombines TRBV5-6 with TRBJ1-6; no reliable D call. From germline, CDR1 is SGHDT and CDR2 YYEEEE. The CDR3 is made up of 15 amino acids. The V and J ends lost 3 bases and 3 bases respectively, with 10 bases between them. CDR3 sequence: CASSWQALYNSPLHF. CDR3 nucleotide sequence: TGTGCCAGCAGCTGGCAGGCACTCTATAATTCACCCCTCCACTTT.

This chain uses TRBV7-9 with TRBJ1-1, with D possibly being TRBD1 (5 bases). V dropped 5 bases and J dropped 1 base, with 20 bases sitting between them. This CDR3 is 17 amino acids long. Germline V gene lookup returns CDR1 SEHNR and CDR2 FQNEAQ (reference sequence). In nucleotides, the CDR3 is TGTGCCAGCAGCGAAACACTATCTTGGGGGAGGAACACTGAAGCTTTCTTT. This encodes CASSETLSWGRNTEAFF.

The chain employs TRBV7-9 and TRBJ1-4; D call uncertain. From germline, CDR1 is SEHNR and CDR2 FQNEAQ (reference sequence). The CDR3 has 12 residues. Trimming stripped 7 bases from V and 4 bases from J, with 7 bases between. The CDR3 region has the DNA TGTGCCAGCACCCCTCTTAATGAAAAACTGTTTTTT. Encoded protein: CASTPLNEKLFF.

The V gene is TRBV29-1, the J gene TRBJ1-2; the D gene is possibly TRBD1 (5 bases). Trimming cost V 0 bases and J 8 bases, with 10 bases left between them. CDR3 length: 12 amino acids. CDR1 is SQVTM and CDR2 is ANQGSEA in the germline V gene. The CDR3 region is CSVEDAREGYTF. The CDR3 DNA reads TGCAGCGTTGAAGATGCCAGGGAGGGCTACACCTTC.

V gene TRBV4-1 combines with J gene TRBJ2-7; D unclear. V was shortened by 4 bases and J by 5 bases, with 12 bases between the two germline ends. The CDR3 runs to 13 residues. Germline CDR1 is MGHRA and CDR2 is YSYEKL. The chain's CDR3 is CASSPRPSDEQYF. In nucleotides, the CDR3 is TGCGCCAGCAGCCCCCGACCCAGCGACGAGCAGTACTTC.

This clone was recorded a few times. This chain connects TRBV19 to TRBJ1-1, with D tentatively TRBD1 (5 bases). Germline V gene sequence: CDR1 LNHDA, CDR2 SQIVND (reference sequence). The germline V and J ends were trimmed by 4 bases and 1 base, with 7 bases remaining between them. The CDR3 is made up of 13 amino acids. The CDR3 region is CASSTQENTEAFF. CDR3 sequence (DNA): TGTGCCAGTAGTACACAGGAGAACACTGAAGCTTTCTTT.

This clone was observed a handful of times. The V and J genes are TRBV3-1 (or the pseudogene TRBV3-2) and TRBJ2-1, with D perhaps given as TRBD1 or TRBD2 (5 bases each). CDR1 is LGHDT and CDR2 is YNNKEL in the germline V gene (reference sequence). The V gene lost 3 bases and the J gene lost 1 base, with 7 bases spanning the gap. The CDR3 consists of 14 residues. CDR3 nucleotide sequence: TGTGCCAGCAGCCAGTGGGGGTCCTACAATGAGCAGTTCTTC. Protein product: CASSQWGSYNEQFF.

The chain links TRBV5-6 to TRBJ2-1, with 10 bases aligning to TRBD2. Trimming cost V 4 bases and J 9 bases; bases outside gene matches: 4. The CDR3 spans 13 residues. Looked up from germline, CDR1 is SGHDT and CDR2 is YYEEEE. CDR3 protein: CASSLAGVSEQFF. The CDR3 DNA follows: TGTGCCAGCAGCCTAGCGGGAGTGAGTGAGCAGTTCTTC.

V is TRBV3-1 (or the pseudogene TRBV3-2) and J is TRBJ1-6; perhaps TRBD1 as D (5 bases). This CDR3 contains 15 residues. The germline CDR1 and CDR2 sequences are LGHDT and YNNKEL (reference sequence). V was trimmed by 5 bases and J by 6 bases, leaving 14 bases between them. The CDR3 DNA reads as TGTGCCAGCAGCTATGGGACCTCTGGTAATTCACCCCTCCACTTT. This codes for CASSYGTSGNSPLHF.

The V gene is TRBV9, the J gene TRBJ2-2; D uncertain. Germline-derived CDR1 and CDR2 are SGDLS and YYNGEE. This CDR3 is built from 13 residues. V lost 0 bases, J lost 6 bases, and 6 bases lay in between. CDR3 sequence reads: CASSVEQSGELFF. CDR3 DNA: TGTGCCAGCAGCGTAGAACAGTCCGGGGAGCTGTTTTTT. Full variable domain (missing parts from reference TRBV9 and TRBJ2-2): DSGVTQTPKHLITATGQRVTLRCSPRSGDLSVYWYQQSLDQGLQFLIQYYNGEERAKGNILERFSAQQFPDLHSELNLSSLELGDSALYFCASSVEQSGELFFGEGSRLTVL.

The rearrangement uses TRBV18 and TRBJ2-2; 7 bases fit TRBD1. This CDR3 contains 15 residues. Germline lookup yields CDR1 KGHSH and CDR2 LQKENI. With V trimmed by 6 bases and J by 1 base, 5 bases remained unmatched. The CDR3 DNA follows: TGTGCCAGCTCGGCAGGACAGGAGAACACCGGGGAGCTGTTTTTT. It yields the protein CASSAGQENTGELFF.

The chain has TRBV28 and TRBJ2-5; D is uncertain. Germline V CDR1 and CDR2: MDHEN, SYDVKM. This CDR3 is 11 amino acids long. Trimming pared 2 bases from V and 3 bases from J, leaving 1 base between. CDR3 DNA: TGTGCCAGCAGTTTAAAAGAGACCCAGTACTTC. Amino acid sequence: CASSLKETQYF.

V is TRBV7-6 and J is TRBJ2-2, with D perhaps being TRBD1 or TRBD2 (5 bases each). V lost 3 bases to trimming and J lost 7 bases, with 9 bases between them. This CDR3 region has 13 residues. Germline-derived CDR1 and CDR2 are SGHVS and FNYEAQ. As DNA, the CDR3 is TGTGCCAGCAGCTTCGGGGCGATCGGGGAGCTGTTTTTT. Translation: CASSFGAIGELFF.

This sequence joins TRBV5-1 and TRBJ2-5; no clear D. Germline CDR1 reads SGHRS; CDR2 reads YFSETQ. This CDR3 is built from 11 residues. Trimming removed 2 bases from V and 2 bases from J, with 1 base in between. CDR3 region: CASSFQETQYF. CDR3 in DNA: TGCGCCAGCAGCTTTCAAGAGACCCAGTACTTC.

J is TRBJ2-1 and V is TRBV5-4; maybe TRBD2 (5 bases). This CDR3 region has 13 residues. Trimming cost V 0 bases and J 9 bases, with 10 bases left between them. CDR1 and CDR2 from the germline V gene are SGHNT and YYREEE (reference sequence). The CDR3 reads CASSLESAGEQFF. The CDR3 bases are TGTGCCAGCAGCTTGGAATCCGCGGGTGAGCAGTTCTTC.

This sequence joins TRBV9 and TRBJ2-7; 10 bases align to TRBD2. CDR3 length: 18 amino acids. CDR1 SGDLS and CDR2 YYNGEE come from the germline V gene. Germline trimming cut 0 bases from V and 9 bases from J; bases unmatched to any gene: 18. In nucleotides, the CDR3 is TGTGCCAGCAGCGTAGCCCCCACCGGACTAGCGGAGCCGAATACGCAGTACTTC. This gives the protein CASSVAPTGLAEPNTQYF. Using reference TRBV9 and TRBJ2-7 for the parts outside the CDR3, the full variable domain is DSGVTQTPKHLITATGQRVTLRCSPRSGDLSVYWYQQSLDQGLQFLIQYYNGEERAKGNILERFSAQQFPDLHSELNLSSLELGDSALYFCASSVAPTGLAEPNTQYFGPGTRLTVT.